This T cell receptor (beta chain) appears in the sequencing data of a study of OX40 agonist ivuxolimab in advanced cancers. Overall study results and limits: Partly responding patients at 0.1-3.0 mg/kg showed some of the smallest clonal expansion. At 0.1 to 3.0 mg/kg, clonal expansion of CD4+ and CD8+ blood T cells had occurred by week 6. In general, CD8+ T cells held more expanded clones than CD4+ did, on average.

The table lists this clone with a count of one. Its specificity is not known. CDR1 and CDR2 from the germline V gene are SGHTA and FQGNSA. The V gene lost 1 base and the J gene lost 6 bases, with 9 bases spanning the gap. There are 13 residues in the CDR3. The protocol was immunoSEQ multiplex PCR, while the TCRdb copy is restricted to in-frame clones and leaves out a portion. The data show 90,000 to 100,000 clones, approximately 80% seen once. The receptor comes from an adult with an advanced solid tumor such as melanoma, head and neck, liver or kidney cancer. V and J are TRBV7-2 and TRBJ1-1, with D possibly TRBD1 on 6 matching bases. The sequencing here drew on CD4+ or CD8+ T cells sorted from blood, taken in a trial of the OX40 agonist ivuxolimab. The CDR3 reads CASSLGGGSEAFF. As DNA, the CDR3 is TGTGCCAGCAGCTTAGGAGGGGGATCTGAAGCTTTCTTT.